This T cell receptor beta chain is drawn from a study of CD4+ T cells in melanoma. Study outcomes and limitations: Diverse differentiation states were reported for melanoma neoantigen-specific CD4+ T cells.

The data were produced by immunoSEQ multiplex PCR, yet TCRdb's version contains in-frame clones alone and is incomplete. The sample yields over 8,000 clones, 71% seen once. Note on this clone: Its specificity is unknown.

The germline gives CDR1 MNHNS, CDR2 SASEGT. Trimming shortened V by 4 bases and J by 1 base, and 8 bases separated the two germline ends. The CDR3 is made up of 13 amino acids. The receptor was isolated from a human donor with melanoma. Sequenced sample: cells from a culture (not recorded whether cultured in vitro). The rearrangement uses TRBV6-1 and TRBJ2-7; D call uncertain. The CDR3 bases are TGTGCCAGCAGTGTAACAAGTTCCTACGAGCAGTACTTC. It yields the protein CASSVTSSYEQYF.